Listed here are 15 T cell receptor beta chains from one sample, sequenced in a study of OX40 agonist ivuxolimab in advanced cancers. The repertoire was sequenced with immunoSEQ multiplex PCR; TCRdb's copy has only in-frame clones and lacks some. The sample records over 55,000 clones, 80% to 90% being singletons. The sequenced sample was CD4+ or CD8+ T cells sorted from blood, obtained in a trial of the OX40 agonist ivuxolimab. The receptors were gathered from an adult with an advanced solid tumor such as melanoma, head and neck, liver or kidney cancer.

The J gene is TRBJ2-1, the V gene TRBV5-1; no clear D gene. CDR3 length: 13 amino acids. Trimming cost V 7 bases and J 7 bases, with 15 bases left between them. Germline V gene sequence: CDR1 SGHRS, CDR2 YFSETQ. The CDR3 loop reads CASSRSGTNEQFF. In DNA, the CDR3 is TGCGCCAGCTCGCGCTCCGGAACTAATGAGCAGTTCTTC.

The chain uses TRBV4-2 and TRBJ2-1; 12 bases are a match to TRBD2. Germline V gene sequence: CDR1 LGHNA, CDR2 YNFKEQ. With 4 bases clipped from V and 0 bases from J, the junction kept 1 base outside the gene matches. The CDR3 has 16 residues. CDR3 sequence (DNA): TGTGCCAGCAGCCTGACTAGCGGGAGCTCCTACAATGAGCAGTTCTTC. This codes for CASSLTSGSSYNEQFF.

The CDR3 region has the DNA TGTGCCAGCAGTCCACGCCCCCCCGGGGAGGCATATAACACTGAAGCTTTCTTT. Its translation: CASSPRPPGEAYNTEAFF. The V gene is TRBV27, the J gene TRBJ1-1; the D is unclear. V was clipped by 5 bases and J by 2 bases, with 24 bases between them. The CDR3 covers 18 residues. Germline V lookup: CDR1 MNHEY, CDR2 SMNVEV (reference sequence).

This chain links TRBV30 with TRBJ2-2; 13 bases line up with TRBD2. Germline loops: CDR1 GTSNPN, CDR2 SVGIG (reference sequence). After removal of 3 bases from V and 4 bases from J, the junction contained 11 bases not matched to a gene. The CDR3 is 18 residues long. CDR3 DNA sequence: TGTGCCTGGAGGGGTACTAGCGGGGGGGCCGCGGGCACCGGGGAGCTGTTTTTT. Translated: CAWRGTSGGAAGTGELFF.

This sequence joins TRBV6-5 and TRBJ1-2; D uncertain. Germline values: CDR1 MNHEY, CDR2 SVGAGI. V lost 2 bases, J lost 4 bases, and 11 bases lay in between. This CDR3 has 14 residues. The CDR3 sequence is CASSYGYGTYGYTF. CDR3 bases: TGTGCCAGCAGTTACGGATATGGTACCTATGGCTACACCTTC.

CDR3 coding DNA: TGTGCCAGCAGCTTAAGTTCCGGGACAGGCTACTTC. Protein: CASSLSSGTGYF. The chain couples TRBV7-2 to TRBJ2-7, with TRBD1 matching over 8 bases. The CDR3 is 12 amino acids. The trim removed 2 bases at V and 13 bases at J, leaving 7 bases unmatched. The germline gives CDR1 SGHTA, CDR2 FQGNSA.

The rearrangement links TRBV29-1 to TRBJ2-3; D is ambiguous. The germline V gene encodes CDR1 SQVTM and CDR2 ANQGSEA. Deletions cut 0 bases from V and 6 bases from J, with 4 bases between. The CDR3 is 11 amino acids. Written as DNA, the CDR3 is TGCAGCGTTGAAGACGCGGATACGCAGTATTTT. It is translated as CSVEDADTQYF.

The chain uses TRBV12-5 and TRBJ1-4; 8 bases agree with TRBD1. The germline V gene has CDR1 LGHNT and CDR2 FRNRAP. The CDR3 is 18 residues long. Unmatched junction bases numbered 18, after V lost 5 bases and J lost 7 bases. Here the CDR3 DNA reads TGTGCTAGTGGTCCCGGGACAGGTTTTTTGGGTGAAGGTGAAAAACTGTTTTTT. Protein product: CASGPGTGFLGEGEKLFF. Supplemented by reference TRBV12-5 and TRBJ1-4, the full variable domain reads DARVTQTPRHKVTEMGQEVTMRCQPILGHNTVFWYRQTMMQGLELLAYFRNRAPLDDSGMPKDRFSAEMPDATLATLKIQPSEPRDSAVYFCASGPGTGFLGEGEKLFFGSGTQLSVL.

This chain uses TRBV6-5 with TRBJ2-1, with TRBD2 matching 10 bases. After removal of 0 bases from V and 6 bases from J, the junction contained 5 bases not matched to a gene. CDR3 length: 16 amino acids. From germline, CDR1 is MNHEY and CDR2 SVGAGI. The CDR3 here is CASSYSSASGSNEQFF. The CDR3 coding sequence is TGTGCCAGCAGTTACTCGAGCGCTAGCGGGAGCAATGAGCAGTTCTTC.

The chain carries TRBV9 and TRBJ1-1; possible D gene TRBD1, 5 bases. The CDR3 consists of 16 residues. Germline V gene lookup returns CDR1 SGDLS and CDR2 YYNGEE. V was pared by 0 bases and J by 2 bases, with 14 bases between. In DNA form, the CDR3 reads TGTGCCAGCAGCGTAGGTCATAGGGGTTCCAACACTGAAGCTTTCTTT. This translates into CASSVGHRGSNTEAFF.

The gene calls are TRBV30 and TRBJ2-2; tentatively, D is TRBD2 (7 bases). The CDR3 spans 15 residues. From germline, CDR1 is GTSNPN and CDR2 SVGIG (reference sequence). V lost 7 bases and J lost 2, with 17 bases in between. CDR3 region: CAFGGGGPNTGELFF. The CDR3 nucleotides are TGTGCCTTTGGAGGCGGGGGCCCCAACACCGGGGAGCTGTTTTTT.

The J gene is TRBJ2-6, the V gene TRBV19; D perhaps matches TRBD1 (5 bases). The CDR3 sequence is 18 residues long. The V gene lost 5 bases and the J gene lost 5 bases, with 22 bases spanning the gap. Germline V gene lookup returns CDR1 LNHDA and CDR2 SQIVND (reference sequence). The CDR3 spells CASSVRQTNQSRANVLTF. CDR3 DNA sequence: TGTGCCAGTAGTGTCAGACAGACAAATCAAAGTCGGGCCAACGTCCTGACTTTC.

The chain carries TRBV2 and TRBJ1-2, with D tentatively TRBD1 (6 bases). V lost 7 bases, J lost 4 bases, and 16 bases lay in between. The CDR3 sequence is 14 residues long. Germline V lookup: CDR1 SNHLY, CDR2 FYNNEI. The CDR3 DNA is TGTGCCAGCATTTTTCAGCGGGGGGCCTATGGCTACACCTTC. Protein sequence: CASIFQRGAYGYTF.

This chain joins TRBV5-6 and TRBJ1-2; 7 nucleotides align to TRBD1. With V trimmed by 0 bases and J by 4 bases, 15 bases remained unmatched. The germline V gene encodes CDR1 SGHDT and CDR2 YYEEEE. The CDR3 runs to 18 residues. In DNA, the CDR3 is TGTGCCAGCAGCTTGGATCCGGGACAGTCGGTTCGGGGCTATGGCTACACCTTC. Encoded protein: CASSLDPGQSVRGYGYTF.

The chain uses TRBV12-5 and TRBJ2-1, with 12 nucleotides matching TRBD2. V lost 9 bases to trimming and J lost 3 bases; unmatched junction nucleotides: 12. Germline CDR1 and CDR2: LGHNT and FRNRAP. CDR3 length equals 17 residues. The DNA for the CDR3 is TGTGCTAGCCTCCGGGAGTCTAGCGGGGGGGGCTACAATGAGCAGTTCTTC. Protein product: CASLRESSGGGYNEQFF. Together with reference TRBV12-5 and TRBJ2-1, the CDR3 gives the full variable domain: DARVTQTPRHKVTEMGQEVTMRCQPILGHNTVFWYRQTMMQGLELLAYFRNRAPLDDSGMPKDRFSAEMPDATLATLKIQPSEPRDSAVYFCASLRESSGGGYNEQFFGPGTRLTVL.